This T cell receptor beta chain was sequenced in a study of blood T cell repertoires in COVID-19. Across the study: PBMCs, B-cell-depleted T cells, or T cells were the source of the cDNA or gDNA that made up the material.

The authors' processing: Reference gene primer amplification yielded estimated nucleated cell counts. The protocol was immunoSEQ multiplex PCR, while the TCRdb copy is restricted to in-frame clones and leaves out a portion. The DNA gave D and trimming, while V, J and clone size come from that table. The sample has approximately 200,000 clones, approximately 90% seen once. Trimming took off 3 bases at V and 7 bases at J, with 19 bases between the two ends. This CDR3 region has 16 residues. Germline V gives CDR1 LGHDT, CDR2 YNNKEL (reference sequence). Sequencing was carried out using peripheral blood. The chain has TRBV3-1 (or the pseudogene TRBV3-2) and TRBJ2-1, with D maybe TRBD1 (6 bases). This sequence was found in a man in his thirties or forties with acute or convalescent COVID-19. DNA for the CDR3: TGTGCCAGCAGCCATGTCCCTCGTGGGGGCAGGAATGAGCAGTTCTTC. Translation gives CASSHVPRGGRNEQFF.